This T cell receptor (beta chain) derives from a study of cytomegalovirus exposure and HLA in healthy donors. Background on the study: One earlier analysis, a look at about 179 million T cells, found 100 million to 130 million unique TCR beta sequences. Study-level findings and limits: Among the CMV-associated chains, three were confirmed in vitro as specific for CMV antigens.

PCR involved 60 Vbeta and 13 Jbeta primers. The repertoire was sequenced with immunoSEQ multiplex PCR; TCRdb's copy has only in-frame clones and lacks some. The sample lists some 190,000 clones; more than 65% were seen once. Trimming took 0 bases from V and 8 from J, leaving 13 bases between them. Per the germline V gene, CDR1 is MNHEY and CDR2 is SMNVEV (reference sequence). This CDR3 is built from 14 residues. Remarks on this clone: What it recognizes is unknown.

This sequence joins TRBV27 and TRBJ1-2; the D gene is possibly TRBD1 (5 bases). This sequence was found in a man between 40 and 49 years old in good health and CMV-seropositive. The material sequenced was PBMCs. CDR3 in amino acids: CASSLSGGGSGYTF. As DNA, the CDR3 is TGTGCCAGCAGTTTATCGGGGGGGGGTTCGGGCTACACCTTC.